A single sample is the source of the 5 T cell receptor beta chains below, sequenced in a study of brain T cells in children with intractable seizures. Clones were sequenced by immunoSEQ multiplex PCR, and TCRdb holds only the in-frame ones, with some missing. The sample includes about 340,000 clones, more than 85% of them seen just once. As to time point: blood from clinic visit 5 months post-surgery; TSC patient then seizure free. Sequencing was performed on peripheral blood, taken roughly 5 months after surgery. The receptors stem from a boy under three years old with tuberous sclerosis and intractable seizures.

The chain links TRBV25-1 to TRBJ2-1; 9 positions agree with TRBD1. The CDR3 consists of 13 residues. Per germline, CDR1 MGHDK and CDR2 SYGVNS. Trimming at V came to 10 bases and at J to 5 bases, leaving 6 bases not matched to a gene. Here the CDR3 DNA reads TGTGCCACCAGGACAGGGGTACACAATGAGCAGTTCTTC. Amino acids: CATRTGVHNEQFF. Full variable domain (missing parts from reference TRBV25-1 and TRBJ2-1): EADIYQTPRYLVIGTGKKITLECSQTMGHDKMYWYQQDPGMELHLIHYSYGVNSTEKGDLSSESTVSRIRTEHFPLTLESARPSHTSQYLCATRTGVHNEQFFGPGTRLTVL.

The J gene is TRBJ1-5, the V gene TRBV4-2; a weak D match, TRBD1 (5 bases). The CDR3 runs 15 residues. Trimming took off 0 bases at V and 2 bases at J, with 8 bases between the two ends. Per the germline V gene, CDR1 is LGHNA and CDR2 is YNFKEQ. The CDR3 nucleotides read TGTGCCAGCAGCCAAGAGGGGGTGCGCAATCAGCCCCAGCATTTT. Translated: CASSQEGVRNQPQHF.

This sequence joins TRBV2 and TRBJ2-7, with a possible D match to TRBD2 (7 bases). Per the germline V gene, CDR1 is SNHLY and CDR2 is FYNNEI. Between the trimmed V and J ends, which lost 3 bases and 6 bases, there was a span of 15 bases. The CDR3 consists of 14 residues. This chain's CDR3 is CASSEVRGGFEQYF. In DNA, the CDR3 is TGTGCCAGCAGTGAGGTCAGGGGAGGGTTCGAGCAGTACTTC.

This CDR3 is CASSLASSDTQYF. CDR3 sequence (DNA): TGTGCCAGCAGCTTGGCCTCGTCAGATACGCAGTATTTT. The chain recombines TRBV5-4 with TRBJ2-3; D ambiguous. The V and J ends lost 0 bases and 4 bases respectively, with 6 bases between them. Germline assignment: CDR1 SGHNT and CDR2 YYREEE (reference sequence). The length of the CDR3 is 13 residues.

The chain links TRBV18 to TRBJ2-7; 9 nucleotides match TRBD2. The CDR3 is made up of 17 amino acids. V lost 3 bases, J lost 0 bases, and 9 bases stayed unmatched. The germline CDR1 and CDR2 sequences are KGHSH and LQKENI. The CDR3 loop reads CASSPVGSGGNSYEQYF. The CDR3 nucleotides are TGTGCCAGCTCACCGGTAGGAAGCGGGGGGAACTCCTACGAGCAGTACTTC.